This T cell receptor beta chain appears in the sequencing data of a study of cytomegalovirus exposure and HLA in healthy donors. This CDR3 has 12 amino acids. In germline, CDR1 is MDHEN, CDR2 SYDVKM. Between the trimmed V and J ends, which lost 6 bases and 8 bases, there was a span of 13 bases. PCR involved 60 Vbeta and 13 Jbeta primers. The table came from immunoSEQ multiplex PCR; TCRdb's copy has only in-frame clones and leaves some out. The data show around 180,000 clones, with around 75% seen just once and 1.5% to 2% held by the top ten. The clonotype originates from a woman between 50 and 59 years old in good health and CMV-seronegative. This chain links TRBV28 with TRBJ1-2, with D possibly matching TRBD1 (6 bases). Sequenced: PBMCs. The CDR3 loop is CASRSGHEGYTF. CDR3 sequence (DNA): TGTGCCAGCAGATCGGGACATGAGGGCTACACCTTC.